The 21 T cell receptor beta chains in this list originate from one sample, sequenced in a study of OX40 agonist ivuxolimab in advanced cancers. Profiled with immunoSEQ multiplex PCR; TCRdb holds only in-frame clones, not every one. The repertoire consists of tens of thousands of clones, with 80% to 90% occurring once and the leading ten covering 14%. Sample: CD4+ or CD8+ T cells sorted from blood, taken in a trial of the OX40 agonist ivuxolimab. The source is an adult with an advanced solid tumor such as melanoma, head and neck, liver or kidney cancer.

This clone was seen a single time. The chain links TRBV27 to TRBJ2-7; TRBD2 might be the D (5 bases). Trimming took off 6 bases at V and 1 base at J, with 19 bases between the two ends. Germline lookup yields CDR1 MNHEY and CDR2 SMNVEV (reference sequence). This CDR3 has 16 residues. The CDR3 DNA is TGTGCCAGCAGCCTCAAAGCGGTCGGGTGGTCCTACGAGCAGTACTTC. It encodes CASSLKAVGWSYEQYF.

J is TRBJ1-2 and V is TRBV18, with a tentative D call TRBD1 (6 bases). Trimming took off 4 bases at V and 8 bases at J, with 11 bases between the two ends. Germline V gene sequence: CDR1 KGHSH, CDR2 LQKENI. This CDR3 is 12 amino acids long. Here the CDR3 DNA reads TGTGCCAGCTCACTTTCAGGGGACGGCTACACCTTC. This gives the protein CASSLSGDGYTF. Based on the CDR3 plus reference TRBV18 and TRBJ1-2, the full variable domain is NAGVMQNPRHLVRRRGQEARLRCSPMKGHSHVYWYRQLPEEGLKFMVYLQKENIIDESGMPKERFSAEFPKEGPSILRIQQVVRGDSAAYFCASSLSGDGYTFGSGTRLTVV.

This chain joins TRBV25-1 and TRBJ2-7, with TRBD1 matching 9 bases. In germline, CDR1 is MGHDK, CDR2 SYGVNS. The CDR3 sequence is 14 residues long. The junction had 3 bases not matched to a gene; V was cut back by 3 bases and J by 3 bases. The CDR3 reads CASSDGTGLYEQYF. The CDR3 nucleotides read TGTGCCAGCAGTGACGGGACAGGGCTCTACGAGCAGTACTTC.

The chain recombines TRBV19 with TRBJ2-7; 10 bases agree with TRBD2. V was clipped by 5 bases and J by 5 bases; unmatched bases: 9. The germline gives CDR1 LNHDA, CDR2 SQIVND (reference sequence). CDR3 size: 15 residues. The CDR3 sequence: CASSPGLLAGNEQYF. The CDR3 coding sequence is TGTGCCAGTAGTCCCGGGTTACTAGCGGGAAACGAGCAGTACTTC.

This clone was recorded a few times. The V gene is TRBV13, the J gene TRBJ1-2; a weak D match, TRBD1 (5 bases). The germline V and J ends were trimmed by 4 bases and 4 bases, with 19 bases remaining between them. Per the germline V gene, CDR1 is PRHDT and CDR2 is FYEKMQ (reference sequence). This CDR3 contains 16 residues. The CDR3 region has the DNA TGTGCCAGCAGCTCCCGGGGCAGTTCCGACTTCTATGGCTACACCTTC. Translated, it gives CASSSRGSSDFYGYTF.

The chain carries TRBV6-5 and TRBJ1-1, with TRBD1 matching 9 bases. There are 13 residues in the CDR3. V dropped 2 bases and J dropped 7; count of bases not matched to a gene: 2. The germline CDR1 and CDR2 sequences are MNHEY and SVGAGI. The CDR3 reads CASSYPTGGEAFF. For the CDR3, the DNA is TGTGCCAGCAGTTACCCGACAGGGGGTGAAGCTTTCTTT.

This clone was recorded only once. J is TRBJ2-1 and V is TRBV19, with 9 bases matching TRBD1. CDR1 and CDR2 from the germline V gene are LNHDA and SQIVND (reference sequence). Trimming took 9 bases from V and 4 from J; bases not matched to a gene: 1. The CDR3 is 12 amino acids. CDR3 sequence (DNA): TGTGCCAGCGGACAGGGGTACAATGAGCAGTTCTTC. Translation gives CASGQGYNEQFF.

The genes are TRBV9 and TRBJ2-7; 9 positions match TRBD1. This CDR3 has 13 residues. Looked up from germline, CDR1 is SGDLS and CDR2 is YYNGEE. V trimming: 4 bases; J trimming: 6 bases; junction bases outside the gene matches: 5. The CDR3 spells CASSSGQGSEQYF. The CDR3 DNA is TGTGCCAGCAGCAGCGGACAGGGGTCCGAGCAGTACTTC.

The rearrangement joins TRBV5-1 to TRBJ1-5; no definite D call. CDR3 length: 15 residues. The V end was cut by 4 bases, the J end by 4 bases, with 15 bases between. Germline-derived CDR1 and CDR2 are SGHRS and YFSETQ. CDR3 loop: CASSLGSGGNQPQHF. The CDR3, as DNA: TGCGCCAGCAGCCTGGGCAGCGGTGGTAATCAGCCCCAGCATTTT. The full variable domain, its missing parts supplied by reference TRBV5-1 and TRBJ1-5, is KAGVTQTPRYLIKTRGQQVTLSCSPISGHRSVSWYQQTPGQGLQFLFEYFSETQRNKGNFPGRFSGRQFSNSRSEMNVSTLELGDSALYLCASSLGSGGNQPQHFGDGTRLSIL.

This clone was seen a few times. This rearrangement joins TRBV5-1 to TRBJ1-5; D gene uncertain. Germline V gene sequence: CDR1 SGHRS, CDR2 YFSETQ. The ends were cut back, 1 base at V and 6 bases at J, with 8 bases in the middle. The CDR3 sequence is 13 residues long. CDR3 sequence reads: CASSLSGSQPQHF. CDR3 bases: TGCGCCAGCAGCTTGAGCGGGAGTCAGCCCCAGCATTTT.

The gene calls are TRBV2 and TRBJ2-7, with unresolved D. CDR3 length: 13 amino acids. Germline V gene lookup returns CDR1 SNHLY and CDR2 FYNNEI. Deletions cut 1 base from V and 4 bases from J, with 8 bases between. CDR3 in DNA: TGTGCCAGCAGTGAAGAGGCCGAATACGAGCAGTACTTC. Encoded protein: CASSEEAEYEQYF.

The V gene is TRBV30, the J gene TRBJ2-7; possibly TRBD2 for D (5 bases). The CDR3 totals 12 residues. The ends were cut back, 4 bases at V and 3 bases at J, with 10 bases in the middle. CDR1 is GTSNPN and CDR2 is SVGIG in the germline V gene (reference sequence). This chain's CDR3 is CAWTYAGYEQYF. In nucleotides, the CDR3 is TGTGCCTGGACCTACGCGGGCTACGAGCAGTACTTC.

The chain links TRBV10-1 to TRBJ1-1; 9 bases line up with TRBD1. Trimming cost V 6 bases and J 1 base; bases outside gene matches: 6. The CDR3 covers 15 residues. Germline lookup yields CDR1 WNHNN and CDR2 SYGVQD (reference sequence). DNA of the CDR3: TGCGCCAGCAGCCGATCGACAGGGGGGAACACTGAAGCTTTCTTT. Protein product: CASSRSTGGNTEAFF.

The chain's CDR3 is CASSVASYSQETQYF. The CDR3 bases are TGTGCCAGCAGCGTAGCTAGTTACTCGCAAGAGACCCAGTACTTC. This sequence joins TRBV9 and TRBJ2-5; D gene ambiguous. The CDR3 is made up of 15 amino acids. V lost 0 bases, J lost 2 bases, and 11 bases lay in between. Germline-derived CDR1 and CDR2 are SGDLS and YYNGEE.

This clone was seen only once. The gene calls are TRBV9 and TRBJ1-5; a possible D gene is TRBD1 (6 bases). Germline CDR1 reads SGDLS; CDR2 reads YYNGEE. Trimming left V 0 bases short and J 6 bases short, with 10 bases between. The CDR3 covers 14 residues. In DNA, the CDR3 is TGTGCCAGCAGCGTAGAGGGGGTAGGTCAGCCCCAGCATTTT. It is translated as CASSVEGVGQPQHF.

This clone was observed once. This chain uses TRBV5-1 with TRBJ2-2; D perhaps matches TRBD1 (6 bases). Per germline, CDR1 SGHRS and CDR2 YFSETQ. The CDR3 runs 16 residues. V lost 3 bases to trimming and J lost 0 bases, with 12 bases between them. The CDR3 region has the DNA TGCGCCAGCAGCTGGGACACAATAGCGAACACCGGGGAGCTGTTTTTT. Translated: CASSWDTIANTGELFF.

This rearrangement joins TRBV13 to TRBJ1-1; weak D call: TRBD1 (6 bases). Deletions cut 2 bases from V and 8 bases from J, with 15 bases between. The CDR3 contains 14 residues. CDR1 PRHDT and CDR2 FYEKMQ come from the germline V gene (reference sequence). CDR3: CASSLRTEALEAFF. CDR3 nucleotide sequence: TGTGCCAGCAGCTTACGGACAGAAGCGTTAGAAGCTTTCTTT.

The CDR3 here is CASSPGTGEQYF. In DNA form, the CDR3 reads TGTGCCAGCAGCCCCGGGACAGGGGAGCAGTACTTC. V is TRBV7-9 and J is TRBJ2-7; 9 positions agree with TRBD1. J gave up 7 bases and V 5 bases, and 3 bases lay outside the gene matches. CDR3 length: 12 amino acids. Per germline, CDR1 SEHNR and CDR2 FQNEAQ (reference sequence). Looking up the rest from reference TRBV7-9 and TRBJ2-7 gives the full variable domain: DTGVSQNPRHKITKRGQNVTFRCDPISEHNRLYWYRQTLGQGPEFLTYFQNEAQLEKSRLLSDRFSAERPKGSFSTLEIQRTEQGDSAMYLCASSPGTGEQYFGPGTRLTVT.

This chain links TRBV11-2 with TRBJ2-2; TRBD2 matches at 12 bases. V shed 0 bases, J shed 6 bases, and the junction held 11 bases outside the gene matches. Per germline, CDR1 SGHAT and CDR2 FQNNGV. This CDR3 has 19 residues. The CDR3 here is CASSLDRLAGATGPGELFF. CDR3 in DNA: TGTGCCAGCAGCTTAGATCGACTAGCGGGAGCCACCGGACCCGGGGAGCTGTTTTTT.

The chain is built from TRBV20-1 and TRBJ2-2; D unclear. Trimming left V 3 bases short and J 6 bases short, with 2 bases between. This CDR3 region has 10 residues. Germline V gene sequence: CDR1 DFQATT, CDR2 SNEGSKA (reference sequence). The CDR3 protein is CSARAGELFF. The CDR3 DNA reads as TGCAGTGCTAGGGCCGGGGAGCTGTTTTTT.

The chain combines TRBV27 with TRBJ2-7; 7 bases agree with TRBD1. From germline, CDR1 is MNHEY and CDR2 SMNVEV (reference sequence). The CDR3 runs 14 residues. V trimming: 6 bases; J trimming: 3 bases; junction bases outside the gene matches: 8. The CDR3 reads CASRNGGQVYEQYF. CDR3 in DNA: TGTGCCAGCAGGAACGGAGGACAGGTCTACGAGCAGTACTTC.